This T cell receptor beta chain was captured in a study of blood T cell repertoires in COVID-19. Germline V gene sequence: CDR1 SGHTA, CDR2 FQGNSA. The CDR3 consists of 11 residues. V was clipped by 3 bases and J by 8 bases, with 7 bases between them. The method was immunoSEQ multiplex PCR; TCRdb's version includes in-frame clones alone and lacks a portion of them. The sample includes fewer than 400,000 clones, 89% of them seen just once. The clonotype comes from a man aged 55 to 70 who had recovered from COVID-19. The rearrangement links TRBV7-2 to TRBJ2-5; D is perhaps TRBD2 (5 bases). Specimen: PBMCs or T cells enriched from blood (not recorded which). The CDR3 here is CASSFEGTQYF. CDR3 DNA sequence: TGTGCCAGCAGCTTTGAGGGAACCCAGTACTTC.